This T cell receptor (beta chain) originates from a study of cytomegalovirus exposure and HLA in healthy donors. General study results and limits: As a later analysis showed, several of the most significant clusters appeared to be linked to common viral pathogens. Whilst most TCR sequences proved rare, a subset of public TCRs occurred across many donors. The authors enumerated over 150 TCR beta chains as linked to cytomegalovirus.

13 Jbeta primers and 60 Vbeta primers were used for the PCR. Sequencing was performed with immunoSEQ multiplex PCR; in TCRdb, only in-frame clones are kept and a portion is missing. The table lists 150,000 to 200,000 clones, around 84% of them singletons, with 1.9% in the top ten. The V gene's germline CDR1 is LNHDA and CDR2 SQIVND (reference sequence). CDR3 length: 13 amino acids. V lost 5 bases, J lost 5 bases, and 10 bases lay in between. Comment on this clone: Its antigen is still unknown.

Material: PBMCs. The rearrangement uses TRBV19 and TRBJ1-5; D is unresolved. The sequence was obtained from a man in his late teens or twenties in good health and CMV-seronegative. As DNA, the CDR3 is TGTGCCAGTAGTGGAAACAGTCATCAGCCCCAGCATTTT. It is translated as CASSGNSHQPQHF.